This T cell receptor beta chain derives from a study of CD8 T cells in ankylosing spondylitis. Germline CDR1 MNHEY, CDR2 SMNVEV (reference sequence). This CDR3 spans 14 amino acids. V lost 0 bases and J lost 8; bases outside the gene matches: 3. The study, taken as a whole, reports: The study looked at matched synovial fluid samples from ankylosing spondylitis patients. Disease-linked clones were reported to be significantly enriched there. Seemingly characteristic of ankylosing spondylitis blood was a TCR beta motif consisting of several highly homologous variants. Relatively scarce in peripheral blood, disease-linked clones were CD8+.

Comments on this clonotype: The antigen is not known.

TCRdb fed the 5' RACE reads into MiXCR, producing one record per CDR3 protein. The table records around 25,000 distinct CDR3 sequences, 10% to 15% of them present only once. J is TRBJ2-1 and V is TRBV27, with 8 bases that match TRBD2. Source material: blood. The clonotype originates from a male donor with ankylosing spondylitis or in good health (not recorded which). CDR3 sequence reads: CASSLSAGDDEQFF. In DNA, the CDR3 is TGTGCCAGCAGTTTATCAGCGGGGGACGATGAGCAGTTCTTC.